This is a list of T cell receptor beta chains from one sample in a study of blood T cells in healthy people across ages. MiXCR was run by TCRdb on the 5' RACE reads, yielding one entry per CDR3 protein. The sample lists about 640,000 distinct CDR3 sequences, 45% to 65% seen once, with approximately 37% in the top ten. Input material: blood. Receptor source: a man between 60 and 75 years old in good health. Each CDR3 is given with its conserved first and last residue. The D gene is left open where the match is weak. Not every row has a clone size; where given, it reads once, few, many or a size class.

D gene	clone size	J gene	V gene	CDR3 DNA	CDR3 protein
TRBD1	NA	TRBJ2-5	TRBV5-1	TGCGCCAGCAGGTCCCAGGACAGGGGCCGGGAGACCCAGTACTTC	CASRSQDRGRETQYF
NA	few	TRBJ1-6	TRBV7-2	TGTGCCAGCAGCTTATCTGCGGGGGCCCTAGGGTCACCCCTCCACTTT	CASSLSAGALGSPLHF
TRBD1	NA	TRBJ2-1	TRBV7-9	TGTGCCAGCAGCTATCATGGGACAGGCTACAATAAGCAGTTCTTC	CASSYHGTGYNKQFF
NA	NA	TRBJ2-3	TRBV5-5	TGTGCCAGCAGCTTGGTGAGGACATCAGATACGCAGTATTTT	CASSLVRTSDTQYF
NA	NA	TRBJ2-7	TRBV20-1	TGCAGTGCTAGAGATCGTGAGGGGGGGCCTAGGAATGAGCAGTACTTC	CSARDREGGPRNEQYF
TRBD1	few	TRBJ1-2	TRBV3-1	TGTGCCACCAGGGACAGGGGTCGGAATGGCTACACCTTC	CATRDRGRNGYTF
TRBD2	few	TRBJ2-1	TRBV5-1	TGCGCCAGCAGCCCCGGGACTAGCGGGGCAACCTACAATGAGCAGTTCTTC	CASSPGTSGATYNEQFF
NA	NA	TRBJ2-7	TRBV7-7	TGTGCCAGCAGCACCGGGGACCCCCGTTCCCACGAGCAGTACTTC	CASSTGDPRSHEQYF
NA	few	TRBJ2-5	TRBV7-2	TGTGCCAGCAGCTTTCCTGGGACGGGCTGGGGAGAGACCCAGTACTTC	CASSFPGTGWGETQYF
TRBD1	NA	TRBJ1-2	TRBV20-1	TGCAGTGCCATTCCCGGGACAGGGGTCGTCAATGGCTACACCTTC	CSAIPGTGVVNGYTF
TRBD2	NA	TRBJ2-5	TRBV7-2	TGTGCCCACACGGGGCTAGCGGGTGTAGAGACCCAGTACTTC	CAHTGLAGVETQYF
NA	NA	TRBJ2-1	TRBV7-2	TGTGCCAGCACCGCCAGGGTAAGCTCCTACAATGAGCAGTTCTTC	CASTARVSSYNEQFF
NA	NA	TRBJ2-6	TRBV28	TGTGCCAGCAGTCCCCCACAGGGTGCTGGGGCCAACGTCCTGACTTTC	CASSPPQGAGANVLTF
NA	NA	TRBJ2-1	TRBV11-2	TGTGCCAGCAGCTTAGTGGGCAGGGGACTTTCATATGAGCAGTTCTTC	CASSLVGRGLSYEQFF
TRBD1	NA	TRBJ1-2	TRBV28	TGTGCCAGCAGTTTATTCGACAGGGCGGGGGCCAACTATGGCTACACCTTC	CASSLFDRAGANYGYTF
TRBD2	NA	TRBJ2-7	TRBV29-1	TGCAGCGTTGACGTAGCGGGGACCTACGAGCAGTACTTC	CSVDVAGTYEQYF
NA	NA	TRBJ2-1	TRBV20-1	TGCAGTGCTCCCGGACTGGCGGGGGCCCACAATGAGCAGTTCTTC	CSAPGLAGAHNEQFF
TRBD1	once	TRBJ2-7	TRBV29-1	TGCAGCGTTGATTTTGGCGGACAGGGAGGCCCCTACGAGCAGTACTTC	CSVDFGGQGGPYEQYF
NA	NA	TRBJ1-2	TRBV3-1	TGTGCCAGCAGCCCCCAATCGGACCCGGTGGGCTATGGCTACACCTTC	CASSPQSDPVGYGYTF
TRBD2	NA	TRBJ2-1	TRBV5-1	TGCGCCAGCAGCTTGGGGGTATGGGGGGGCTACAATGAGCAGTTCTTC	CASSLGVWGGYNEQFF
TRBD2	few	TRBJ2-5	TRBV7-2	TGTGCCAGCAGCCCGACTAGCGGGGGCACAGAGACCCAGTACTTC	CASSPTSGGTETQYF
TRBD1	NA	TRBJ2-7	TRBV4-1	TGCGCCAGCAGCCAAGAAGGGTCAGACAGGGGGTCCTACGAGCAGTACTTC	CASSQEGSDRGSYEQYF